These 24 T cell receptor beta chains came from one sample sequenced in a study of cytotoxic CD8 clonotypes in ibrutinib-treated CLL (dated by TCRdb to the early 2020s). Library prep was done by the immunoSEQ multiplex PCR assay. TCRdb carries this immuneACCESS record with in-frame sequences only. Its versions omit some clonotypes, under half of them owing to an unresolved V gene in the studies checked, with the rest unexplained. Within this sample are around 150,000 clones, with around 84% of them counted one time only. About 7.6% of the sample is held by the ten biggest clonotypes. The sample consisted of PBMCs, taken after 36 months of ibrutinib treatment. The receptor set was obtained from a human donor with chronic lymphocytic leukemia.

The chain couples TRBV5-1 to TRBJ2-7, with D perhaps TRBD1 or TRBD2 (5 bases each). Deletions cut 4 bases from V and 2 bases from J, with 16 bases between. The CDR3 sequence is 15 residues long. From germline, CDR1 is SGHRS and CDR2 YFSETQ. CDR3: CASSASGTRPYEQYF. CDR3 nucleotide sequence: TGCGCCAGCAGCGCATCCGGGACCCGGCCCTACGAGCAGTACTTC.

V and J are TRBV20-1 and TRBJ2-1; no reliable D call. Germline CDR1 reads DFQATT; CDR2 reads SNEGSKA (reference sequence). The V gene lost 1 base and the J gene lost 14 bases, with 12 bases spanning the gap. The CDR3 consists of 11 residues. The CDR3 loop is CSARAEEREFF. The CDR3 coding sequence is TGCAGTGCTAGAGCCGAAGAAAGGGAGTTCTTC.

The CDR3 is CASSLRGETQYF. DNA of the CDR3: TGTGCCAGCAGCTTAAGGGGAGAGACCCAGTACTTC. The gene calls are TRBV5-4 and TRBJ2-5; a weak D match, TRBD1 (5 bases). The ends were cut back, 2 bases at V and 4 bases at J, with 6 bases in the middle. This CDR3 region has 12 residues. From germline, CDR1 is SGHNT and CDR2 YYREEE (reference sequence).

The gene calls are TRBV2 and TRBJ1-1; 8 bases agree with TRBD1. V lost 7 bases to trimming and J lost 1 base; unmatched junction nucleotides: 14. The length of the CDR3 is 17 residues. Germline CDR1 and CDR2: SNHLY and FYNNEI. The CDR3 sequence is CASIPDRVGGKNTEAFF. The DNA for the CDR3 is TGTGCCAGCATCCCGGACAGGGTTGGGGGAAAGAACACTGAAGCTTTCTTT.

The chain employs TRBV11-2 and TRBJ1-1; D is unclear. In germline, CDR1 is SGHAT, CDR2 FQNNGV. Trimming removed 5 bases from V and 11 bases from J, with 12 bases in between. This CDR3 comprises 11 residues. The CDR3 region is CASSRDFKAFF. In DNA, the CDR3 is TGTGCCAGCAGCAGGGATTTCAAGGCTTTCTTT.

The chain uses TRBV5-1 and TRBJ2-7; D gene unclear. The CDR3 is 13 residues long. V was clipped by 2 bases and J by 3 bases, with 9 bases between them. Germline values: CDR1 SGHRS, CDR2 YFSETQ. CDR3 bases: TGCGCCAGCAGCTTACCAGGCTTCTACGAGCAGTACTTC. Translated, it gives CASSLPGFYEQYF. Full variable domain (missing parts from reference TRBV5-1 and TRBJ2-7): KAGVTQTPRYLIKTRGQQVTLSCSPISGHRSVSWYQQTPGQGLQFLFEYFSETQRNKGNFPGRFSGRQFSNSRSEMNVSTLELGDSALYLCASSLPGFYEQYFGPGTRLTVT.

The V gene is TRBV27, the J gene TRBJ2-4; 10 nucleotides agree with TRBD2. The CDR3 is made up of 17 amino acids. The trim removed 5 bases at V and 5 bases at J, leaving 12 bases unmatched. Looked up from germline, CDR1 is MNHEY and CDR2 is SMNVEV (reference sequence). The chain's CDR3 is CASSLTGTSVWQNIQYF. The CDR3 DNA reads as TGTGCCAGCAGTCTAACCGGGACTAGCGTTTGGCAAAACATTCAGTACTTC.

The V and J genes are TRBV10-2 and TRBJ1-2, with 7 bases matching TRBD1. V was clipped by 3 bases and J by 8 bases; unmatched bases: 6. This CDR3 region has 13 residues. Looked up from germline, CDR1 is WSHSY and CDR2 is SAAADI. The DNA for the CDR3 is TGCGCCAGCAGTGATAGGCAGGGGGGCGGCTACACCTTC. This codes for CASSDRQGGGYTF.

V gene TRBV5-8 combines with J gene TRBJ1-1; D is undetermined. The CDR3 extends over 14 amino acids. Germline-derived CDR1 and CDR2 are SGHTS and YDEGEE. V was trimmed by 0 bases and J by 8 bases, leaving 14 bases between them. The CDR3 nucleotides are TGTGCCAGCAGCTTGGCCGTTCGTGGAGCCGAAGCTTTCTTT. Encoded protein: CASSLAVRGAEAFF.

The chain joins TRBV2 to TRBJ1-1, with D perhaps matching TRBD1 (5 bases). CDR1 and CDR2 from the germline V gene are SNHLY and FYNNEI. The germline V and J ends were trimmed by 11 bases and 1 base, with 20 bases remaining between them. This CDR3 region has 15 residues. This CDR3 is CAFQGGSTRNTEAFF. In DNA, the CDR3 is TGTGCCTTTCAGGGTGGATCCACCAGGAACACTGAAGCTTTCTTT.

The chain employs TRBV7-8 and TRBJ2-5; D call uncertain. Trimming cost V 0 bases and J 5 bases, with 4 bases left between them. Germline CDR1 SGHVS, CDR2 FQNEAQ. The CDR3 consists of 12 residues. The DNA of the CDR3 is TGTGCCAGCAGCTTAGCGTTTGAGACCCAGTACTTC. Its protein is CASSLAFETQYF.

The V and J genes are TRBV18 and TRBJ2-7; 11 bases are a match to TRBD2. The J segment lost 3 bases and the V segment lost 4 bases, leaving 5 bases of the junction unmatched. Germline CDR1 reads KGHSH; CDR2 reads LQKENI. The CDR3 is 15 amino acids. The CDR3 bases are TGTGCCAGCTCACGTTCGGGACTAGCGGACTACGAGCAGTACTTC. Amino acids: CASSRSGLADYEQYF. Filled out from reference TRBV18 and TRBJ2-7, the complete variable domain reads NAGVMQNPRHLVRRRGQEARLRCSPMKGHSHVYWYRQLPEEGLKFMVYLQKENIIDESGMPKERFSAEFPKEGPSILRIQQVVRGDSAAYFCASSRSGLADYEQYFGPGTRLTVT.

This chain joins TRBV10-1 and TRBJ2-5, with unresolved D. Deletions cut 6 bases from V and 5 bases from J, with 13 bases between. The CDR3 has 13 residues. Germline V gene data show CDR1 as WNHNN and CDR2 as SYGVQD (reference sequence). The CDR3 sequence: CASRATPRETQYF. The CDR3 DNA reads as TGCGCCAGCAGGGCTACGCCTAGGGAGACCCAGTACTTC.

The CDR3 DNA reads TGTGCCAGCAGCTTAACGGCAGCACAAGAGACCCAGTACTTC. This encodes CASSLTAAQETQYF. V is TRBV7-2 and J is TRBJ2-5; D gene unclear. The CDR3 is 14 residues long. Deletions cut 2 bases from V and 2 bases from J, with 9 bases between. The germline CDR1 and CDR2 sequences are SGHTA and FQGNSA.

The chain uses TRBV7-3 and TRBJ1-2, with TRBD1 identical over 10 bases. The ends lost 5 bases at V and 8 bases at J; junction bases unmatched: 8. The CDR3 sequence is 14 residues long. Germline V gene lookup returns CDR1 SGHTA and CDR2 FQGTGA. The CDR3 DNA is TGTGCCAGCAGCAGCCGACAGGGGGCGAAAGGCTACACCTTC. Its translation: CASSSRQGAKGYTF.

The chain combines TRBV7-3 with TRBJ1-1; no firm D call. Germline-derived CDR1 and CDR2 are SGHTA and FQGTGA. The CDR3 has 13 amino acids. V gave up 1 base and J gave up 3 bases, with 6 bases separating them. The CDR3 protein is CASSLRRDTEAFF. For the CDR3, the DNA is TGTGCCAGCAGCTTAAGGAGGGACACTGAAGCTTTCTTT.

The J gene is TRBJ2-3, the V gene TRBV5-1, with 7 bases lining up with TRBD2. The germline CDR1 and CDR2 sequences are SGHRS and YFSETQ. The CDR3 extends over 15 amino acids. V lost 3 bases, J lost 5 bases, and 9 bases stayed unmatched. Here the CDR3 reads CASSSTAGPIDTQYF. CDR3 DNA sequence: TGCGCCAGCAGCTCCACAGCGGGACCAATAGATACGCAGTATTTT. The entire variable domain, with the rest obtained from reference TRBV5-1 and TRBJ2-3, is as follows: KAGVTQTPRYLIKTRGQQVTLSCSPISGHRSVSWYQQTPGQGLQFLFEYFSETQRNKGNFPGRFSGRQFSNSRSEMNVSTLELGDSALYLCASSSTAGPIDTQYFGPGTRLTVL.

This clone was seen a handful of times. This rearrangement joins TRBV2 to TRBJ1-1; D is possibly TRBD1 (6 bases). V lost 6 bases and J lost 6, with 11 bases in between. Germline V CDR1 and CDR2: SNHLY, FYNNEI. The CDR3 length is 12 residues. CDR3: CASRETGPEAFF. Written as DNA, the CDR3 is TGTGCCAGCAGAGAAACAGGGCCTGAAGCTTTCTTT.

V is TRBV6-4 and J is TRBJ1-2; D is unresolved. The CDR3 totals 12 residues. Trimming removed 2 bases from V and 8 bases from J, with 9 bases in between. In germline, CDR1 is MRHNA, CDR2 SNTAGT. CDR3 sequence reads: CASSDRVGGYTF. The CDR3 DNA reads TGTGCCAGCAGTGACAGGGTTGGCGGCTACACCTTC.

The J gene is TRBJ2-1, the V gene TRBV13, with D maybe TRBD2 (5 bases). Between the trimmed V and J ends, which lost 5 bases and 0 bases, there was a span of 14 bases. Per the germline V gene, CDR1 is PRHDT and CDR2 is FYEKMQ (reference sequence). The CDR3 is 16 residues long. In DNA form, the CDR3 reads TGTGCCAGCAGCGTTGGAGGAGCCTTCTCCTACAATGAGCAGTTCTTC. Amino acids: CASSVGGAFSYNEQFF.

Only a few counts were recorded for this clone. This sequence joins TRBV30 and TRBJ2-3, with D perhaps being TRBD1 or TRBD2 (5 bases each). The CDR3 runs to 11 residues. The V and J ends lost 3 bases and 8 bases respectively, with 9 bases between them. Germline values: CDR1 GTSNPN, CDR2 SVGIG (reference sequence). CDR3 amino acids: CAWRGTATQYF. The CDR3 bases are TGTGCCTGGAGGGGGACCGCTACGCAGTATTTT. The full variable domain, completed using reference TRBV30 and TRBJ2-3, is SQTIHQWPATLVQPVGSPLSLECTVEGTSNPNLYWYRQAAGRGLQLLFYSVGIGQISSEVPQNLSASRPQDRQFILSSKKLLLSDSGFYLCAWRGTATQYFGPGTRLTVL.

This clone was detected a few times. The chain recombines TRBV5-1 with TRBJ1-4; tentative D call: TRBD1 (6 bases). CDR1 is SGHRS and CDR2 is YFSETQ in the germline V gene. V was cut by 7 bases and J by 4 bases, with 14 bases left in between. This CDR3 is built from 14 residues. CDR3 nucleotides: TGCGCCAGCGGTCGACAGGCCATTAATGAAAAACTGTTTTTT. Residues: CASGRQAINEKLFF.

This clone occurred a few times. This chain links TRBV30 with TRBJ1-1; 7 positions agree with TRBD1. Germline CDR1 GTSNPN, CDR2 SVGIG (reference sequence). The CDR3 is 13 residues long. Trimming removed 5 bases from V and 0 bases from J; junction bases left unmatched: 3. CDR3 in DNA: TGTGCCTGGGACGGACAGGTGAACACTGAAGCTTTCTTT. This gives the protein CAWDGQVNTEAFF.

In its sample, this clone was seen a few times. This CDR3 reads CASSPGLAGGEQFF. The CDR3 DNA follows: TGTGCCAGCAGCCCCGGTCTAGCAGGCGGTGAGCAGTTCTTC. The chain couples TRBV7-7 to TRBJ2-1; D might be TRBD2 (5 bases). This CDR3 has 14 amino acids. V lost 5 bases, J lost 9 bases, and 17 bases lay in between. Germline loops: CDR1 SSHAT, CDR2 FNYEAQ (reference sequence).